This T cell receptor beta chain derives from a study of T cells in women clearing cervical HPV infection (dated by TCRdb to the late 2010s). Some background on the complete study: Cases were 25 women with histologically confirmed HPV16-related CIN3 or worse, including a couple of invasive cancers. The controls were about 26 women whose single incident HPV16 infection cleared within 12 months with no development of precancer or cancer. Blood from cases was collected at the visit at which the lesion was first identified, whereas blood from controls was collected once infection was no longer detected. Among cases, blood sampling occurred a median of roughly 160 days after lesion detection, with an interquartile range of about 80 to 210 days. HLA typing was available for only a few women, so HLA type could not be excluded as a confounder. Nested within Costa Rica's Guanacaste HPV Natural History Study, an exploratory proof-of-principle case-control study compared TCR repertoires across cervical HPV16 outcomes. Cases and controls were matched on year of sample collection and on age within five years. A median age of approximately 30 years was observed in cases versus roughly 40 in controls, and no significant differences in baseline characteristics were found. In the parent cohort, some 10,000 women aged 18 or older were enrolled in Guanacaste, Costa Rica, during about 1992 to 1995 and were followed for seven years. As quality controls, five blinded duplicates were added to each group, bringing the total to roughly 60 samples made up of roughly 50 participants and some ten replicates. What the research found in general, with its limitations: Because of the cross-sectional design, the study could not determine whether the associations came before infection or resulted from infection, and neither effector/memory subsets nor HPV-specific T cells were isolated. Because the number of T cells per sample was unknown, the richness differences could reflect varying T-cell content rather than repertoire biology. CIN3+ cases had significantly higher TCR repertoire richness than controls across sequencing depths, but evenness did not differ between the groups. Cases had lower TRBV6-7 relative abundance than controls (about 0.099% versus 0.16%; Bonferroni P = 0.0008). Random forest classifiers combining richness and V gene abundances distinguished cases from controls with an estimated AUC of about 0.8.

The germline V gene yields SNHLY for CDR1 and FYNNEI for CDR2. V is pared back by 7 bases and J by 2 bases, with 16 bases lying between the germline termini. Measured from the cysteine to the phenylalanine, the CDR3 is 15 residues long. Part of the CDR3 DNA is given, 36 bases translated from base 1. Worth noting for this clone: It has no known antigen specificity. From the germline J gene comes the end of the CDR3, since the read stops 3 residues before it.

The immunoSEQ assay used multiplex PCR to amplify TCR beta CDR3 regions from an average of approximately 1,200 ng of genomic DNA per sample. Primer bias was corrected in the assay by using a complete synthetic TCR repertoire to establish an amplification baseline. The amplicons were sequenced on the Illumina platform. For the original study's pipeline: Sequences were error-corrected by clustering with frequency ratios and a modified nearest-neighbor algorithm, then analyzed in the immunoSEQ Analyzer with IMGT gene definitions. At each rarefaction depth, TCR richness and evenness were averaged over 20 rarefaction repeats, and samples with fewer sequences than the depth were excluded. Wilcoxon rank sum tests with FDR correction were used to compare V, D and J gene relative abundances between the groups. Blinded duplicates gave an intraclass correlation of approximately 96% for TCR richness and an average of roughly 76% across roughly 69 gene segments. This immuneACCESS table, as held by TCRdb, lists in-frame sequences with V and J called but not all clones. Of the missing ones, under half trace to an unresolved V gene in checked studies; the others have no known cause. Clone size and the V and J calls come from that table; the DNA yielded D and trimming. The sample table includes about 21,000 clones. Over 5% of the sample rests with the top ten.

Every participant had a single incident cervical HPV16 infection, and prevalent HPV16 infections were excluded. Cervical HPV DNA was detected with MY09/MY11 PCR, and genotyping was done with dot-blot hybridization. Roughly 15 mL of heparinized blood were centrifuged, and the buffy coat was split into aliquots, frozen at -30 degrees C, and then kept at -80 degrees C. QIAGEN kits were used to extract genomic DNA from the buffy coat specimens. The receptor comes from a woman aged 18 to 75 with a cervical HPV16 infection that either progressed to CIN3+ or cleared (not recorded which). The rearranged chain carries TRBV2 and TRBJ2-3, with no confident D gene call. Specimen: blood buffy coat. The part of the CDR3 DNA that was read is TGTGCCAGCACCTCCGGCGGCAAGTACACAGATACG. Translated, it reads CASTSGGKYTDT. The complete CDR3 sequence is CASTSGGKYTDTQYF.